The present T cell receptor beta chain was sequenced within a study of T cells and Merkel cell carcinoma outcomes. Points from the study as a whole: Reportedly, T-cell repertoire with density predicts Merkel cell carcinoma outcomes.

Note on this clone: The antigen is unknown.

This CDR3 is built from 15 residues. Germline trimming cut 2 bases from V and 4 bases from J; bases unmatched to any gene: 7. The V gene's germline CDR1 is ENHRY and CDR2 SYGVKD. Profiling relied on immunoSEQ multiplex PCR, and the TCRdb table lists in-frame clones only, not all of them. The data hold around 6,000 clones, with about 80% observed a single time. Sequences were obtained from tumor tissue from Merkel cell carcinoma. The sequence was collected from a human donor with Merkel cell carcinoma. The chain is built from TRBV10-3 and TRBJ2-5; TRBD1 aligns across 7 bases. CDR3 region: CAISERPGGIETQYF. In DNA form, the CDR3 reads TGTGCCATCAGTGAGCGGCCAGGGGGTATAGAGACCCAGTACTTC.